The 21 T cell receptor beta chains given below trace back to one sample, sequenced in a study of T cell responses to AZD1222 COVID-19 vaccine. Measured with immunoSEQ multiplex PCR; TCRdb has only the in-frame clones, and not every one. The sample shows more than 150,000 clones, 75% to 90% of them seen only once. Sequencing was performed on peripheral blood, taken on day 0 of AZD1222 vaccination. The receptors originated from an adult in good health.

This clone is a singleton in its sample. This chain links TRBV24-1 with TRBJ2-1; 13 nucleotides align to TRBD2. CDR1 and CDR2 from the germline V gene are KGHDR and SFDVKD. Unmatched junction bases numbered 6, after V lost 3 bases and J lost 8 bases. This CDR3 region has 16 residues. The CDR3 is CATSDPGLAGPHEQFF. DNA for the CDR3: TGTGCCACCAGTGATCCGGGACTAGCGGGACCCCATGAGCAGTTCTTC.

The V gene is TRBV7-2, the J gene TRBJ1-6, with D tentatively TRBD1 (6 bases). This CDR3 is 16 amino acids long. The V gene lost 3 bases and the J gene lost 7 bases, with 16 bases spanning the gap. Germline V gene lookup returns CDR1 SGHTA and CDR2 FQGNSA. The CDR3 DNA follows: TGTGCCAGCAGCTTGGGGCACAGGGTTCTAAATTCACCCCTCCACTTT. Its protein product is CASSLGHRVLNSPLHF. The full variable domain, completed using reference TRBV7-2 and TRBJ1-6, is GAGVSQSPSNKVTEKGKDVELRCDPISGHTALYWYRQSLGQGLEFLIYFQGNSAPDKSGLPSDRFSAERTGGSVSTLTIQRTQQEDSAVYLCASSLGHRVLNSPLHFGNGTRLTVT.

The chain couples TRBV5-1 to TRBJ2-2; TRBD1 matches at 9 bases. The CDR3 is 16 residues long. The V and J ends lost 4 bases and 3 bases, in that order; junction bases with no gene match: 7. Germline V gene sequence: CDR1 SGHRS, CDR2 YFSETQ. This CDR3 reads CASSAGDREDTGELFF. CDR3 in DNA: TGCGCCAGCAGCGCTGGGGACAGGGAAGACACCGGGGAGCTGTTTTTT.

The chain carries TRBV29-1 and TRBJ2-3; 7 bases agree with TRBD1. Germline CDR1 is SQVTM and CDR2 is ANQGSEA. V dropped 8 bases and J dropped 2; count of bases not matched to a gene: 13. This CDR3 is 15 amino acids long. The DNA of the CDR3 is TGCAGCCGCCCCCGCAGGGGGTGTTTCACAGATACGCAGTATTTT. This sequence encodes CSRPRRGCFTDTQYF.

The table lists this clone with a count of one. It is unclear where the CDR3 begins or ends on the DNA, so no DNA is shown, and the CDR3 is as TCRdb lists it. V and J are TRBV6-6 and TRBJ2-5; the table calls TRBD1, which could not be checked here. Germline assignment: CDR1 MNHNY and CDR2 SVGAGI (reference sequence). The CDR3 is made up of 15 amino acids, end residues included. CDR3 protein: CASSTSQGVQETQYF.

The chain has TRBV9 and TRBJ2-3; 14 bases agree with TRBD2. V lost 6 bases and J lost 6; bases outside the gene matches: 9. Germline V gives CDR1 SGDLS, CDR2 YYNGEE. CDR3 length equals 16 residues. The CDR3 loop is CASTRTGTSGSDTQYF. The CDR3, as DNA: TGTGCCAGCACCCGTACAGGGACTAGCGGGAGTGATACGCAGTATTTT. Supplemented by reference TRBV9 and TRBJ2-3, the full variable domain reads DSGVTQTPKHLITATGQRVTLRCSPRSGDLSVYWYQQSLDQGLQFLIQYYNGEERAKGNILERFSAQQFPDLHSELNLSSLELGDSALYFCASTRTGTSGSDTQYFGPGTRLTVL.

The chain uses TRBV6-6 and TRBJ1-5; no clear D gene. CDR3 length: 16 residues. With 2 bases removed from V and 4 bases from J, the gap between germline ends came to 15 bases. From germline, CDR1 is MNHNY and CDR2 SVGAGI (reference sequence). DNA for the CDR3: TGTGCCAGCAGTTACGGCCAGAAGGGTTGGAATCAGCCCCAGCATTTT. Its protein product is CASSYGQKGWNQPQHF.

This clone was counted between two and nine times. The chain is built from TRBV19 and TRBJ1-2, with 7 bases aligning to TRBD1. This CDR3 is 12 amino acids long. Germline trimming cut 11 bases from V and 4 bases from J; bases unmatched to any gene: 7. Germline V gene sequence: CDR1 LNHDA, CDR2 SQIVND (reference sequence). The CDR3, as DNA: TGTGCCGTCCAGGGGGGCGCCTATGGCTACACCTTC. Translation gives CAVQGGAYGYTF.

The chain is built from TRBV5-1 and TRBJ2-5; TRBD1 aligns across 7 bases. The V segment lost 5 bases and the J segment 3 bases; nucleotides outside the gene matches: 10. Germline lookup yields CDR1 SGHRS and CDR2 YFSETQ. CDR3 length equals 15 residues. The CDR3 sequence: CASRSIPGTEETQYF. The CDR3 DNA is TGCGCCAGCAGGTCCATCCCCGGGACAGAAGAGACCCAGTACTTC.

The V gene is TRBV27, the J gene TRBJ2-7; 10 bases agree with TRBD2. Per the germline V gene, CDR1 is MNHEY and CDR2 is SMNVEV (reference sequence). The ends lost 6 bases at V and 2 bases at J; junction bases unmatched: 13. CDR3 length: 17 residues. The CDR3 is CASSPNAGTSETYEQYF. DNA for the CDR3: TGTGCCAGCAGCCCAAACGCCGGGACTAGCGAGACCTACGAGCAGTACTTC.

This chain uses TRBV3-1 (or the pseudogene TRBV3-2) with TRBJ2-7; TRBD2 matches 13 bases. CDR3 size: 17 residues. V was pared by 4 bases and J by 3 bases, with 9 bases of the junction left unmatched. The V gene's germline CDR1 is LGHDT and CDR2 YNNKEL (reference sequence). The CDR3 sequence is CASSPASGTSGNYEQYF. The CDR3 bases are TGTGCCAGCAGCCCGGCGTCCGGGACTAGCGGGAACTACGAGCAGTACTTC.

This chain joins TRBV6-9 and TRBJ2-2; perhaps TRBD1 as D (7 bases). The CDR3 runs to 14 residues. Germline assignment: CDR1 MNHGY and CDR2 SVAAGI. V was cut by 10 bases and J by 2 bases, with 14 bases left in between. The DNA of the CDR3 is TGTGCCATCCCGACAGGGACTAACACCGGGGAGCTGTTTTTT. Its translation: CAIPTGTNTGELFF.

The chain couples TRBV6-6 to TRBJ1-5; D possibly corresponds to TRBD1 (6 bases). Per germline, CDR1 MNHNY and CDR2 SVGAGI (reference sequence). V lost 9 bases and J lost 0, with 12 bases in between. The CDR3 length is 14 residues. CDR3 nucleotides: TGTGCCAGTTCAGACAGGTATAGCAATCAGCCCCAGCATTTT. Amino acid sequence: CASSDRYSNQPQHF.

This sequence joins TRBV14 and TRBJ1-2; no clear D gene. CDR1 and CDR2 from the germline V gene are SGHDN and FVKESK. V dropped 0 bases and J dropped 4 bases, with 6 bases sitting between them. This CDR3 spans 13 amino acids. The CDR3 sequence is CASSQDRSYGYTF. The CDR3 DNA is TGTGCCAGCAGCCAAGACCGAAGCTATGGCTACACCTTC.

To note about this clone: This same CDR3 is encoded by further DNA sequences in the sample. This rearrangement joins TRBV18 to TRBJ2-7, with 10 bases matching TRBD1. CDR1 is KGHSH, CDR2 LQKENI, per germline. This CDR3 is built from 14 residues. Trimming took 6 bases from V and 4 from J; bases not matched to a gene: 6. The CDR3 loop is CASSPGQGKYEQYF. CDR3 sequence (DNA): TGTGCCAGCTCCCCGGGACAGGGGAAATACGAGCAGTACTTC.

The DNA of the CDR3 is TGTGCCAGCAGCTTAGAGGGGGGGAGGGCCGGTGACGCAGATACGCAGTATTTT. Protein product: CASSLEGGRAGDADTQYF. V is TRBV7-2 and J is TRBJ2-3; a weak D match, TRBD2 (7 bases). The CDR3 length is 18 residues. CDR1 and CDR2 from the germline V gene are SGHTA and FQGNSA. The V end lost 1 base, the J end lost 4 bases, and 21 bases lay between the germline ends. Looking up the rest from reference TRBV7-2 and TRBJ2-3 gives the full variable domain: GAGVSQSPSNKVTEKGKDVELRCDPISGHTALYWYRQSLGQGLEFLIYFQGNSAPDKSGLPSDRFSAERTGGSVSTLTIQRTQQEDSAVYLCASSLEGGRAGDADTQYFGPGTRLTVL.

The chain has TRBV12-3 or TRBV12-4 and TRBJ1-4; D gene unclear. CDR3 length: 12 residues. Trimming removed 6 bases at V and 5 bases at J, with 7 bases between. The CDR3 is CASSRQNEKLFF. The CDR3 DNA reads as TGTGCCAGCAGCCGACAAAATGAAAAACTGTTTTTT.

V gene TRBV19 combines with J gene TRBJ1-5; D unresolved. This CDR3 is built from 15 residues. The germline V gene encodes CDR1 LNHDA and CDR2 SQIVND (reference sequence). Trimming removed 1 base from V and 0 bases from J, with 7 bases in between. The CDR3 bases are TGTGCCAGTAGTATAGTTTACACTAGCAATCAGCCCCAGCATTTT. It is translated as CASSIVYTSNQPQHF.

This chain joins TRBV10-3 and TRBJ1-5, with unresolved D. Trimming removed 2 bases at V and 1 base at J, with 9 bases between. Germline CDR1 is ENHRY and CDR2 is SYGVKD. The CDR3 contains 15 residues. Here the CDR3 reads CAISELDPSNQPQHF. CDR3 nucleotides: TGTGCCATCAGTGAGCTAGACCCGAGCAATCAGCCCCAGCATTTT.

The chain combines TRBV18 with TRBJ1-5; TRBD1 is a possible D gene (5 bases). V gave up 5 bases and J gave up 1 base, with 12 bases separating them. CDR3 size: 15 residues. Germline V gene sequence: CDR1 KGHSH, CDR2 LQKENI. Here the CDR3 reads CASSGARSSNQPQHF. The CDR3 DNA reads TGTGCCAGCTCAGGGGCGAGGTCAAGCAATCAGCCCCAGCATTTT.

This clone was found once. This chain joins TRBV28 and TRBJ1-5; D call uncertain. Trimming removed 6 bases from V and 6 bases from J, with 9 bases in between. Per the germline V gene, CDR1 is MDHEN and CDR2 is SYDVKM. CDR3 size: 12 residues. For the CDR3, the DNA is TGTGCCAGCAGGGAGTTAAGTCAGCCCCAGCATTTT. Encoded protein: CASRELSQPQHF.